This TCR beta chain was profiled in a study of blood T cells in healthy people across ages. The CDR3 is 14 amino acids. Trimming stripped 1 base from V and 5 bases from J, with 11 bases between. Germline CDR1 LGHDT, CDR2 YNNKEL (reference sequence). The second PCR ran roughly 7 to 12 cycles with a sample-barcoded 5' primer and J-beta primers. Each cDNA molecule carried a tag from a template-switch adaptor that contained 12 random nucleotides. TCRdb itself ran the 5' RACE reads through MiXCR, one entry per CDR3 protein. The sample holds nearly 800,000 distinct CDR3 sequences, just over 55% seen once. Sequenced input: blood. This chain joins TRBV3-1 and TRBJ2-5; no firm D call. The source is a man between 40 and 49 years old in good health. CDR3 sequence: CASSQATYGETQYF. The CDR3 DNA is TGTGCCAGCAGCCAAGCAACATATGGGGAGACCCAGTACTTC.